This T cell receptor beta chain was recorded in a study of cytomegalovirus exposure and HLA in healthy donors. Study results and caveats: As was reported, the classifier diagnosed cytomegalovirus status with high specificity and sensitivity. V- and J-gene trimming of TCR beta was linked (in a later analysis) to a missense DCLRE1C variant.

Although they were nominally healthy when sampled, donors likely had unrecorded immune exposures. Researchers ran the PCR with 60 Vbeta and 13 Jbeta primers. The data were produced by immunoSEQ multiplex PCR, yet TCRdb's version contains in-frame clones alone and is incomplete. The data show about 160,000 clones, with 75% to 80% seen just once and approximately 0.89% held by the top ten. The V end was cut by 4 bases, the J end by 5 bases, with 11 bases between. Germline V lookup: CDR1 LNHDA, CDR2 SQIVND (reference sequence). The CDR3 length is 13 residues. Turning to this clone: Antigen: not known.

This receptor was obtained from a woman aged 45-60 years in good health and CMV-seropositive. The material sequenced was PBMCs. The gene calls are TRBV19 and TRBJ1-2, with D maybe TRBD1 (6 bases). The CDR3 is CASSTSGEYGYTF. The DNA for the CDR3 is TGTGCCAGTAGTACGTCAGGGGAATATGGCTACACCTTC.